The clone carrying this T cell receptor (beta chain) appeared a few times. Its antigen is undetermined. This sample is drawn from a study of identical twins. Template switching (which added a universal primer site) was used, and cDNA carried unique molecular identifiers. One entry per CDR3 protein results from TCRdb running MiXCR on the 5' RACE reads. The table has about 210,000 distinct CDR3 sequences, roughly a tenth seen once. Study-wide results and caveats: Potential partial confounding of zero-insertion analyses by invariant MAIT and iNKT cells was noted. Out-of-frame beta chain sequences displayed weaker excess sharing between twins.

This clonotype originated in a woman between 18 and 29 years old in good health. Specimen: memory (CD45RO+) T cells sorted from blood.

This CDR3 is CASSPGQNSGANVLTF. CDR3 bases: TGTGCCAGCTCCCCGGGACAGAACTCTGGGGCCAACGTCCTGACTTTC. This sequence joins TRBV2 and TRBJ2-6; 7 nucleotides align to TRBD1. CDR1 is SNHLY and CDR2 is FYNNEI in the germline V gene. The CDR3 extends over 16 amino acids. V was clipped by 8 bases and J by 0 bases; unmatched bases: 7.